A selection of T cell receptor beta chains follows, all from one sample in a study of blood T cell repertoires in COVID-19. Profiled with immunoSEQ multiplex PCR; TCRdb holds only in-frame clones, not every one. The profile shows some 530,000 clones, 75% to 90% of them singletons. Sequencing was done on a sample of peripheral blood. Source of these receptors: a human donor in a cohort sampled during active COVID-19. CDR3s include the opening cysteine and the closing phenylalanine or tryptophan. A D gene is named only where the DNA matches it firmly. Only some rows state a clone size, as once, few, many or a class for expanded clones.

clone_size	v_call	j_call	d_call	cdr3_nt	cdr3_aa
.	TRBV7-2	TRBJ2-3	TRBD2	TGTGCCAGCAGCATGACTAGCGGTTTTAGCACAGATACGCAGTATTTT	CASSMTSGFSTDTQYF
.	TRBV11-2	TRBJ2-3	.	TGTGCCAGCAGCTTCCGTGTGAGTTACACAGATACGCAGTATTTT	CASSFRVSYTDTQYF
.	TRBV18	TRBJ1-1	.	TGTGCCAGCTCACCCAGGGAGGACACTGAAGCTTTCTTT	CASSPREDTEAFF
.	TRBV28	TRBJ1-2	TRBD1	TGTGCCAGCAGGACAGGGTTTGACTATGGCTACACCTTC	CASRTGFDYGYTF
.	TRBV5-1	TRBJ2-7	TRBD2	TGCGCCAGCAGCTTTAGCGGGAGGGCCTCCTACGAGCAGTACTTC	CASSFSGRASYEQYF
.	TRBV5-1	TRBJ1-1	TRBD1	TGCGCCAGCAGCCTTGATACAGGGGGCGGAGAAGCTTTCTTT	CASSLDTGGGEAFF
.	TRBV5-6	TRBJ2-7	.	TGTGCCAGCAGCTTGGGAGGAAGGAACGAGCAGTACTTC	CASSLGGRNEQYF
.	TRBV27	TRBJ1-1	TRBD1	TGTGCCAGCAGCAAACCGGGACAGGGGGCGAGCACTGAAGCTTTCTTT	CASSKPGQGASTEAFF
.	TRBV28	TRBJ2-1	.	TGTGCCAGCAGTCCCCTTATAGAGATTAGCGGACTCAATGAGCAGTTCTTC	CASSPLIEISGLNEQFF
.	TRBV15	TRBJ1-1	TRBD1	TGTGCCACCCAAAAGGCAGGGGGCTTTACTGAAGCTTTCTTT	CATQKAGGFTEAFF
.	TRBV7-3	TRBJ2-1	.	TGTGCCAGCAGCTCTAGGGGGCGGTCGAGCGAGTCAGGAGGGTACAATGAGCAGTTCTTC	CASSSRGRSSESGGYNEQFF
.	TRBV3-1/TRBV3-2	TRBJ1-2	.	TGTGCCAGCAGCCAAGATACAGGCCCGTATGGCTACACCTTC	CASSQDTGPYGYTF
.	TRBV7-9	TRBJ2-7	TRBD2	TGTGCCAGCAGCTTAGGGCGCGGGAGGAGCTCCTACGAGCAGTACTTC	CASSLGRGRSSYEQYF
.	TRBV5-5	TRBJ2-4	TRBD1	TGTGCCAGCAGCAATCGGGACAGGGGGCAGGACAAAAACATTCAGTACTTC	CASSNRDRGQDKNIQYF
.	TRBV5-1	TRBJ1-3	TRBD1	TGCGCCAGCAGCCAGGGGGCTGGAAACACCATATATTTT	CASSQGAGNTIYF
.	TRBV6-6	TRBJ1-5	TRBD1	TGTGCCCACAGGGGTGGGGGCAATCAGCCCCAGCATTTT	CAHRGGGNQPQHF
.	TRBV24-1	TRBJ2-2	TRBD1	TGTGCCACCGGGAGGACAGGGGGCACCGGGGAGCTGTTTTTT	CATGRTGGTGELFF
.	TRBV7-2	TRBJ1-4	TRBD1	TGTGCCAGCAGCTCTCCGGGACAGGGCTTTGGGGCAACTAATGAAAAACTGTTTTTT	CASSSPGQGFGATNEKLFF
once	TRBV11-2	TRBJ2-5	TRBD1	TGTGCCAGCAGCTTAGCTGGGACAGGCACATCGGGGACCCAGTACTTC	CASSLAGTGTSGTQYF
.	TRBV6-1	TRBJ2-1	TRBD2	TGTGCCAGCAGTGTACCGGGACTAGCGGGAGGGTGGGAGCAGTTCTTC	CASSVPGLAGGWEQFF
.	TRBV27	TRBJ2-7	TRBD1	TGTGCCAGCAGAAAAGTACAGGGACAGTATGTGAAAGAGCAGTACTTC	CASRKVQGQYVKEQYF
.	TRBV7-2	TRBJ2-3	.	TGTGCCAGCAGCTTATTACATAGCACAGATACGCAGTATTTT	CASSLLHSTDTQYF
.	TRBV7-3	TRBJ2-1	.	TGTGCCAGCAGCGCTAGCGAAAACTCCTACAATGAGCAGTTCTTC	CASSASENSYNEQFF
.	TRBV24-1	TRBJ2-1	TRBD2	TGTGCCACCGGAAGGGAGGGGAGGAGGAATGAGCAGTTCTTC	CATGREGRRNEQFF
.	TRBV9	TRBJ1-3	.	TGTGCCAGCAGCGTAGGCCAGGGTGGTGGAAACACCATATATTTT	CASSVGQGGGNTIYF
.	TRBV5-6	TRBJ2-5	TRBD2	TGTGCCAGCAGCCCAGCGGGAGTGGAAGAGACCCAGTACTTC	CASSPAGVEETQYF
.	TRBV5-8	TRBJ1-1	TRBD1	TGTGCCAGCATTGTTACAGGGGGCGTTTACACTGAAGCTTTCTTT	CASIVTGGVYTEAFF
.	TRBV11-3	TRBJ2-7	.	TGTGCCAGCAGCTTAGGAGGCGGGCCCTACGAGCAGTACTTC	CASSLGGGPYEQYF
.	TRBV18	TRBJ1-1	.	TGTGCCAGCTCTTGGACAGACCCTTCAAAGGCTGAAGCTTTCTTT	CASSWTDPSKAEAFF
.	TRBV4-1	TRBJ1-1	.	TGCGCCAGCAGCCAACCCCTCAGGGGCACTGAAGCTTTCTTT	CASSQPLRGTEAFF
.	TRBV6-5	TRBJ2-7	.	TGTGCCAGCAGTATTCAATTTAGCCAAGGCGAGCAGTACTTC	CASSIQFSQGEQYF
once	TRBV5-1	TRBJ2-7	TRBD2	TGCGCCAGCAGCCCCGGACTAGCGGAATCCTACGAGCAGTACTTC	CASSPGLAESYEQYF
.	TRBV19	TRBJ2-1	TRBD1	TGTGCCAGTTCCCGGGACAGGGAAAATGAGCAGTTCTTC	CASSRDRENEQFF
.	TRBV3-1/TRBV3-2	TRBJ2-1	.	TGTGCCAGCAGCCAAGATAAATTGGGGGCAGGGTACAATGAGCAGTTCTTC	CASSQDKLGAGYNEQFF
.	TRBV10-2	TRBJ2-3	.	TGCGCCAGCAGTGAGTCGACCGGGGGATGGGATACGCAGTATTTT	CASSESTGGWDTQYF
.	TRBV27	TRBJ2-1	TRBD2	TGTGCCAGCACCGTGACTAGCCCCTACAATGAGCAGTTCTTC	CASTVTSPYNEQFF
.	TRBV11-2	TRBJ1-4	.	TGTGCCAGCAGCTCCCCCCCCGGGATTGAAAAACTGTTTTTT	CASSSPPGIEKLFF
.	TRBV19	TRBJ1-2	.	TGTGCCAGTTCCCTCCTTAACTATGGCTACACCTTC	CASSLLNYGYTF
.	TRBV7-9	TRBJ2-5	.	TGTGCCAGCAGCTTACTCGCGGTACCCGAGACCCAGTACTTC	CASSLLAVPETQYF
.	TRBV11-1	TRBJ2-2	.	TGTGCCAGCAGCTTATACAGGGTAAACGCCGGGGAGCTGTTTTTT	CASSLYRVNAGELFF
.	TRBV9	TRBJ2-1	.	TGTGCCAGCAGCGCTCAGGTTGATTCCTACAATGAGCAGTTCTTC	CASSAQVDSYNEQFF
.	TRBV3-1/TRBV3-2	TRBJ2-7	.	TGTGCCAGCAGCCCAGTTTCTAGGGAGCAGTACTTC	CASSPVSREQYF
.	TRBV19	TRBJ1-3	.	TGTGCCAGTAACGAACAGGTTCACTCTGGAAACACCATATATTTT	CASNEQVHSGNTIYF
.	TRBV7-3	TRBJ2-1	TRBD2	TGTGCCAGCAGCTTAACGGTGACTAGCGGGCTGGGGATTGATTCGGAGCAGTTCTTC	CASSLTVTSGLGIDSEQFF
.	TRBV21-1	TRBJ2-1	.	TGTGCCAGCAGCCTGAGTAGGGGAACGGAGTTCTTC	CASSLSRGTEFF
once	TRBV3-1/TRBV3-2	TRBJ1-2	.	TGTGCCAGCAGCCGATTGACGGGAGCTCGCTACACCTTC	CASSRLTGARYTF